This TCR beta chain was captured by sequencing in a study of T-cell memory formation after mild COVID-19. Germline V CDR1 and CDR2: MNHEY, SVGAGI. The V segment lost 2 bases and the J segment 8 bases; nucleotides outside the gene matches: 5. CDR3 size: 13 residues. Constant-segment primers were used for 5'RACE, and the resulting TCR alpha and TCR beta cDNA libraries carried sample barcodes and UMIs. TCRdb reprocessed the 5' RACE reads with MiXCR, giving one entry per CDR3 protein. Counted here are roughly 300,000 distinct CDR3 sequences, around 16% occurring once; the ten biggest clones make up roughly 25%. This clonotype occurred a few times.

The sequence was obtained from a man younger than 35 who had mild COVID-19 (a few samples of this study predate the infection). Cell type and time point are not known. The chain recombines TRBV6-5 with TRBJ1-1, with 7 bases aligning to TRBD1. Sequenced: PBMCs or a T cell subset sorted from them (not recorded which). CDR3 region: CASSYEGAREAFF. The DNA for the CDR3 is TGTGCCAGCAGTTACGAGGGGGCGCGGGAAGCTTTCTTT.